This TCR beta chain originates from a study of OX40 agonist ivuxolimab in advanced cancers. V was pared by 1 base and J by 9 bases, with 13 bases between. The CDR3 consists of 14 residues. Germline-derived CDR1 and CDR2 are MNHEY and SVGAGI. The method was immunoSEQ multiplex PCR; TCRdb's version includes in-frame clones alone and lacks a portion of them. The profile shows around 23,000 clones, approximately 80% of them singletons. This chain links TRBV6-5 with TRBJ1-5, with D possibly being TRBD1 (5 bases). The source material was CD4+ or CD8+ T cells sorted from blood, sampled in a trial of the OX40 agonist ivuxolimab. This receptor was obtained from an adult with an advanced solid tumor such as melanoma, head and neck, liver or kidney cancer. CDR3: CASSYWAEGRPQHF. CDR3 DNA sequence: TGTGCCAGCAGTTACTGGGCGGAGGGGAGGCCCCAGCATTTT.